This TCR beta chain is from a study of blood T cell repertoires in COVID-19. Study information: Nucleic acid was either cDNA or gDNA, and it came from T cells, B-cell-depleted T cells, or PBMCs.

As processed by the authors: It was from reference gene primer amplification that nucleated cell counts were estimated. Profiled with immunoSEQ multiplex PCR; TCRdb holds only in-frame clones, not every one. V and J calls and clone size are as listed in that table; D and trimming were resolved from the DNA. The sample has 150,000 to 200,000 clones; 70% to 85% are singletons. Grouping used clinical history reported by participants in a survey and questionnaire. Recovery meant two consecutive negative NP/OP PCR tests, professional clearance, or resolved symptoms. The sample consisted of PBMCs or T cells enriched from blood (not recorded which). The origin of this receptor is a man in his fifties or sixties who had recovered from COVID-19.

This CDR3 reads CASSAGIVETQYF. The CDR3 nucleotides read TGTGCCAGCAGCGCAGGGATTGTAGAGACCCAGTACTTC. The rearrangement joins TRBV13 to TRBJ2-5; D might be TRBD1 (5 bases). CDR3 length equals 13 residues. The V end lost 5 bases, the J end lost 4 bases, and 11 bases lay between the germline ends. Germline V gene sequence: CDR1 PRHDT, CDR2 FYEKMQ (reference sequence). Looking up the rest from reference TRBV13 and TRBJ2-5 gives the full variable domain: AAGVIQSPRHLIKEKRETATLKCYPIPRHDTVYWYQQGPGQDPQFLISFYEKMQSDKGSIPDRFSAQQFSDYHSELNMSSLELGDSALYFCASSAGIVETQYFGPGTRLLVL.